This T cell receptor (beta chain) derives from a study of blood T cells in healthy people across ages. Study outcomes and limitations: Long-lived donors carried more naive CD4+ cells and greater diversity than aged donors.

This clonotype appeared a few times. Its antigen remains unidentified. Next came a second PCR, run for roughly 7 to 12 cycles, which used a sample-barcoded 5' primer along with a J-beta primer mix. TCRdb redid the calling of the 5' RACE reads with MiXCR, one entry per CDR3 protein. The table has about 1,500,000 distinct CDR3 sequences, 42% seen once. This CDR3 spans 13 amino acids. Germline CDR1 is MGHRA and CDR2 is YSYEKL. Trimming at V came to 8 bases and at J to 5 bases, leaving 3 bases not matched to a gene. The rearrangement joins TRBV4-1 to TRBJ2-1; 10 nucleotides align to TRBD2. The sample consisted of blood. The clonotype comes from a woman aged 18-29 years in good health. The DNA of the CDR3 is TGCGCCAGCGTAGCGGGGGGCCACAATGAGCAGTTCTTC. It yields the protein CASVAGGHNEQFF.